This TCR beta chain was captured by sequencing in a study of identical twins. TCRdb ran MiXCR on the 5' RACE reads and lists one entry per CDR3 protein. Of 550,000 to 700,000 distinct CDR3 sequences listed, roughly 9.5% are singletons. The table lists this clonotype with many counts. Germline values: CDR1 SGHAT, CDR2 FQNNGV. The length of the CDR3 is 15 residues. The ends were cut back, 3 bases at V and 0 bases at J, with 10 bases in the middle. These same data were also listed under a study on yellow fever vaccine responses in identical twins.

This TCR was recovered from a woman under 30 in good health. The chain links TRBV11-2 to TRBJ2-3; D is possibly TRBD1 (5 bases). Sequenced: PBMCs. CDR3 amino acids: CASSFGDSSTDTQYF. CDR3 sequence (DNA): TGTGCCAGCAGCTTTGGCGACAGTAGCACAGATACGCAGTATTTT.